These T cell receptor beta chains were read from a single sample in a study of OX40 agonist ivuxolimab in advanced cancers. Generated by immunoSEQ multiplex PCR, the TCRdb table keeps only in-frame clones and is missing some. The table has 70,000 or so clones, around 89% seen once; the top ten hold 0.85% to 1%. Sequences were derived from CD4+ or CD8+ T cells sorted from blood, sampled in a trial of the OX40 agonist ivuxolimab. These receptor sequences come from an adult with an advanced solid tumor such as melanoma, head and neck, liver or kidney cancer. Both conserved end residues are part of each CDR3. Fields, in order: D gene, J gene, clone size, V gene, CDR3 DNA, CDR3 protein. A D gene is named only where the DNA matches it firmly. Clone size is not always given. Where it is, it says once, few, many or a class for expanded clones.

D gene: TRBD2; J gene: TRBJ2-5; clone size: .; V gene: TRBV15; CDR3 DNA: TGTGCCACCAGCAGAGATCAGGGAGGGGAGACCCAGTACTTC; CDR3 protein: CATSRDQGGETQYF
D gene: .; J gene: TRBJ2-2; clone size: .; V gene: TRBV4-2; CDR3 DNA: TGTGCCAGCAGCCAAGATCGCCACACCGGGGAGCTGTTTTTT; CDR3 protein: CASSQDRHTGELFF
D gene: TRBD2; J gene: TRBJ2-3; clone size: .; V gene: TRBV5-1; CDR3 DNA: TGCGCCAGCAGCTTGTATCTAGCGGGAGGGACAACAGATACGCAGTATTTT; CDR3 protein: CASSLYLAGGTTDTQYF
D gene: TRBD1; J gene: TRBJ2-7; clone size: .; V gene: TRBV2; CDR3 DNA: TGTGCCAGCAGACCAGTTATAGGACAGGGCTCCTACGAGCAGTACTTC; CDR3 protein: CASRPVIGQGSYEQYF
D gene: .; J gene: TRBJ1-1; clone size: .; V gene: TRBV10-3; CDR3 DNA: TGTGCCATCAGTGAAGCAAGGAACACTGAAGCTTTCTTT; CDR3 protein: CAISEARNTEAFF
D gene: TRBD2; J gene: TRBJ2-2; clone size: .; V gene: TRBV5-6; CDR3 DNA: TGTGCCAGCGCCGGGACTAGCGGGGGGTCTAAGAACACCGGGGAGCTGTTTTTT; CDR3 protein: CASAGTSGGSKNTGELFF
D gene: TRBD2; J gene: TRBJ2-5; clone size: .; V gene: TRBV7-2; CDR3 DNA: TGTGCCAGCAGCTCCCGCCGACTAGCGGGCTCGGAGACCCAGTACTTC; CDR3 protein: CASSSRRLAGSETQYF
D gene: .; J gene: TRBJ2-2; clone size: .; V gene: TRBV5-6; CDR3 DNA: TGTGCCAGCAGCTTTAGGCCCCAGGGTCTACGGTACACCGGGGAGCTGTTTTTT; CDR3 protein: CASSFRPQGLRYTGELFF
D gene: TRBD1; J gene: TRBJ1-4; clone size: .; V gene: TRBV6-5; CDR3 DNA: TGTGCCAGCAGCCCCGGGACAGATGGTGAAAAACTGTTTTTT; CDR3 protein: CASSPGTDGEKLFF
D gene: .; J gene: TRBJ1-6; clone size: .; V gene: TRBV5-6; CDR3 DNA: TGTGCCAGCAGCACGGACGGCCTCTCCTATAATTCACCCCTCCACTTT; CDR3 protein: CASSTDGLSYNSPLHF
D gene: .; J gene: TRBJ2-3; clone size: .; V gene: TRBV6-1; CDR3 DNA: TGTGCCAGCAGTGAAGTAGGGGCTCGCACAGATACGCAGTATTTT; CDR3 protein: CASSEVGARTDTQYF
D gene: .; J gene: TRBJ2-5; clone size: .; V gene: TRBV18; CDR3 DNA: TGTGCCAGCTCACCACGGACGATAGAGACCCAGTACTTC; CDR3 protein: CASSPRTIETQYF
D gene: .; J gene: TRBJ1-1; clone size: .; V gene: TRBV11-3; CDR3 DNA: TGTGCCAGCTCGGACCGGGTGAACACTGAAGCTTTCTTT; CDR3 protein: CASSDRVNTEAFF
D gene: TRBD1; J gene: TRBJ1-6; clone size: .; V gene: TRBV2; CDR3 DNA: TGTGCCAGCAGTGAATACTCCAGGGGGAATTCACCCCTCCACTTT; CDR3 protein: CASSEYSRGNSPLHF
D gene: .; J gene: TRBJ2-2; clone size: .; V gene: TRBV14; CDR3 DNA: TGTGCCAGCAGCCCTAGAAGCCGGGATCTGAAAACCGGGGAGCTGTTTTTT; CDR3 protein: CASSPRSRDLKTGELFF
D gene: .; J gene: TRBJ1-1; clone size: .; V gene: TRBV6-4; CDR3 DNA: TGTGCCAGCAGAGGACGGCCGGGCGGGACTGAAGCTTTCTTT; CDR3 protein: CASRGRPGGTEAFF
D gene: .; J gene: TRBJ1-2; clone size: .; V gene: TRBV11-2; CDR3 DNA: TGTGCCAGCAGCTTAGGGGGTATACAGGAAGGCTATGGCTACACCTTC; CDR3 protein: CASSLGGIQEGYGYTF
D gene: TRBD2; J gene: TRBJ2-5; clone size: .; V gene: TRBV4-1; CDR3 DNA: TGCGCCAGCAGCCAAGCCGCCTGGCGGGGGGGCCGGGAGACCCAGTACTTC; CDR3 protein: CASSQAAWRGGRETQYF
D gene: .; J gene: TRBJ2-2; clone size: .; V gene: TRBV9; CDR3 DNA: TGTGCCAGCAGCGTAGACCCGGCATCCACCGGGGAGCTGTTTTTT; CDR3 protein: CASSVDPASTGELFF
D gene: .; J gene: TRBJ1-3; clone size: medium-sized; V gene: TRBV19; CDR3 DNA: TGTGCCAGTAGCAACACGGGCGGAAACACCATATATTTT; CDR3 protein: CASSNTGGNTIYF
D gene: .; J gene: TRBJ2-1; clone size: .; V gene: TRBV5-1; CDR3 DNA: TGCGCCAGCAGTAACGGTGGGTCCTACAATGAGCAGTTCTTC; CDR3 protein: CASSNGGSYNEQFF
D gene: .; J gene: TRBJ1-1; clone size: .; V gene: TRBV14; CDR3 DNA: TGTGCCAGCAGCCAAGTCTACCCGGGACGGATGAACACTGAAGCTTTCTTT; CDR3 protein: CASSQVYPGRMNTEAFF
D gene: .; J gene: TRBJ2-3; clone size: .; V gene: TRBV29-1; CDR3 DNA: TGCAGCGTTCGTGCGGGACTTACTAGCACAGATACGCAGTATTTT; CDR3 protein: CSVRAGLTSTDTQYF
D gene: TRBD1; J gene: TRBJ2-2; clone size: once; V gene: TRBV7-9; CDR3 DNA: TGTGCCAGCACCATGACAGGGGGCAGATCCGGGGAGCTGTTTTTT; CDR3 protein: CASTMTGGRSGELFF
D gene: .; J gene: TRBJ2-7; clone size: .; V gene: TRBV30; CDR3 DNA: TGTGCCTGGAGGGGGCCCCAGGCCTCCTACGAGCAGTACTTC; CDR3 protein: CAWRGPQASYEQYF
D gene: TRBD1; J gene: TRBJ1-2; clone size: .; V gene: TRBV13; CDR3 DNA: TGTGCCAGCAGCTTAAAGGGGACAGGGGGCGTCACTGATGGCTACACCTTC; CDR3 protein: CASSLKGTGGVTDGYTF
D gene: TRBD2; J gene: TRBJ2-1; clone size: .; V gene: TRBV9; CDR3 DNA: TGTGCCAGCAGCCCGGCGGGAGGGCGGGGCAATGAGCAGTTCTTC; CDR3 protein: CASSPAGGRGNEQFF
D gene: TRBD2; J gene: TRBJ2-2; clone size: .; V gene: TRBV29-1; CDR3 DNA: TGCAGCGTTGGCTCTCCCAGGGAGGGAACCGGGGAGCTGTTTTTT; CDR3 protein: CSVGSPREGTGELFF
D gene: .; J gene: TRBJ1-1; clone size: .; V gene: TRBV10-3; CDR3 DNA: TGTGCCATCAGTCCGTTCGTCAGGGAGAGATACACTGAAGCTTTCTTT; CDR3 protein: CAISPFVRERYTEAFF
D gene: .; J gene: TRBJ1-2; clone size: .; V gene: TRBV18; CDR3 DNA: TGTGCCAGCTCACCACCTTCATCGACCCAATCGGGCTATGGCTACACCTTC; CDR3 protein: CASSPPSSTQSGYGYTF
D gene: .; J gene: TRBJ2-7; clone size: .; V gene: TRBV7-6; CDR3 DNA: TGTGCCAGCAGCTCCCGGTCCCTCTACGAGCAGTACTTC; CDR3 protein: CASSSRSLYEQYF
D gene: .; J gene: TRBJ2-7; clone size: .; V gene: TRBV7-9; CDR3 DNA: TGTGCCAGCAGCCTGAGCGGAGTATACGAGCAGTACTTC; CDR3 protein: CASSLSGVYEQYF
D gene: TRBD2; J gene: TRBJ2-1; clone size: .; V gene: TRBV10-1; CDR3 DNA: TGCGCCAGCACTCCCGGACTAGCGGGAGTGGATGAGCAGTTCTTC; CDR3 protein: CASTPGLAGVDEQFF
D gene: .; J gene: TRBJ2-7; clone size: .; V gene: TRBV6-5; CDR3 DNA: TGTGCCAGCAGTCACCAGGGGTCTCTCTCCTACGAGCAGTACTTC; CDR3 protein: CASSHQGSLSYEQYF
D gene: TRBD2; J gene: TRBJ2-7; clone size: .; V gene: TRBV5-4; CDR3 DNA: TGTGCCAGCAGCTTGGGCCTAGCGGGGGGGCCGTCCTACGAGCAGTACTTC; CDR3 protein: CASSLGLAGGPSYEQYF
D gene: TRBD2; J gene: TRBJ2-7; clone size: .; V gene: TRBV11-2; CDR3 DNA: TGTGCCAGCAGCCTATCGACTAGCGGGACTACCTACGAGCAGTACTTC; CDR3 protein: CASSLSTSGTTYEQYF
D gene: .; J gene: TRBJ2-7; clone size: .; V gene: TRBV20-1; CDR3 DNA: TGCAGTGGGGGCCGATCCGAGCAGTACTTC; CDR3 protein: CSGGRSEQYF
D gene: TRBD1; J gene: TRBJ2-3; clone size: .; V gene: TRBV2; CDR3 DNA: TGTGCCACCGCGGACAGGGGGCCATTAGGGGGAATCACAGATACGCAGTATTTT; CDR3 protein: CATADRGPLGGITDTQYF
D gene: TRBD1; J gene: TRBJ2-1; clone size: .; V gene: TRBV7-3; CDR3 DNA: TGTGCCAGCAGCTTAAATAATTGGGACAGGGGATCCAATGAGCAGTTCTTC; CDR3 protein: CASSLNNWDRGSNEQFF
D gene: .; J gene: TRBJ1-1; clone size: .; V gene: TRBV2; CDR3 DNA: TGTGCCAGCGGCCTCTCAGAGACTTATATGAACACTGAAGCTTTCTTT; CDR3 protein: CASGLSETYMNTEAFF
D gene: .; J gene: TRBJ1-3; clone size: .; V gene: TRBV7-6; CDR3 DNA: TGTGCCAGCACCCACCCTGGGTGGGGAAACACCATATATTTT; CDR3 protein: CASTHPGWGNTIYF
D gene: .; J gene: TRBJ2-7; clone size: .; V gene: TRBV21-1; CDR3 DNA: TGTGCCAGCAGCAAGGCAGGGGATTTCGAGCAGTACTTC; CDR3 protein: CASSKAGDFEQYF
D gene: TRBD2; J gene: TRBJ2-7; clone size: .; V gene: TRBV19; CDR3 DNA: TGTGCCAGTGGCGGGACTACCACCTACGAGCAGTACTTC; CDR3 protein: CASGGTTTYEQYF
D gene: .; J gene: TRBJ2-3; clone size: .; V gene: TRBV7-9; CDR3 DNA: TGTGCCAGCAGCCCTATCACAGATACGCAGTATTTT; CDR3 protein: CASSPITDTQYF
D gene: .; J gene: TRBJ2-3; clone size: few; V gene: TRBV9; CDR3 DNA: TGTGCCAGCAGCGTAGGGACGGTTAGCACAGATACGCAGTATTTT; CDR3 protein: CASSVGTVSTDTQYF
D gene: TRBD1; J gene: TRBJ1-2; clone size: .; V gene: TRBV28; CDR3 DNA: TGTGCCAGCATCGAAACAGGGGCCTGGTATGGCTACACCTTC; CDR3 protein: CASIETGAWYGYTF
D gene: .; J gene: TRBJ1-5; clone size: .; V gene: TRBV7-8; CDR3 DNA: TGTGCCAGCAGCCTGAGGGGAGATCAGCCCCAGCATTTT; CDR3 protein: CASSLRGDQPQHF
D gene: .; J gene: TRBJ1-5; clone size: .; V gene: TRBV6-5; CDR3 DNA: TGTGCCAGCAGCCAGACGGGCGGCCGCCGGGTGCCCCAGCATTTT; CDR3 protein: CASSQTGGRRVPQHF